The next 31 T cell receptor beta chains were all read from a single sample in a study of graft-versus-host responses after intestinal transplantation. Sequencing used immunoSEQ multiplex PCR; TCRdb keeps in-frame clones, though not all of them. The sample holds tens of thousands of clones; around 90% are singletons and the top ten take approximately 2.7%. No antigen is known for these receptors. Source: unstimulated CD8+ T cells sorted from spleen or lymph node cells, taken before intestinal transplant. These receptors originate from a human donor who received an intestinal transplant.

This chain uses TRBV2 with TRBJ2-7; 14 bases match TRBD2. The CDR3 is 18 amino acids. CDR1 and CDR2 from the germline V gene are SNHLY and FYNNEI. J lost 3 bases, V lost 10 bases, and 17 bases had no gene match. The CDR3 sequence is CAILQWAGLAGVGYEQYF. The DNA of the CDR3 is TGTGCCATCCTACAGTGGGCGGGACTAGCGGGAGTAGGCTACGAGCAGTACTTC.

V usage is TRBV2 and J usage is TRBJ2-7, with 7 nucleotides matching TRBD1. Trimming at V came to 4 bases and at J to 2 bases, leaving 11 bases not matched to a gene. The CDR3 consists of 16 residues. From germline, CDR1 is SNHLY and CDR2 FYNNEI. The CDR3 bases are TGTGCCAGCAGTGGGACAGGAGAAGATACTGCCTACGAGCAGTACTTC. Translated: CASSGTGEDTAYEQYF.

The V gene is TRBV27, the J gene TRBJ1-5; D is uncertain. V gave up 0 bases and J gave up 5 bases, with 5 bases separating them. Looked up from germline, CDR1 is MNHEY and CDR2 is SMNVEV (reference sequence). The CDR3 covers 13 residues. Here the CDR3 reads CASSLSRDQPQHF. CDR3 nucleotides: TGTGCCAGCAGTTTATCGAGGGATCAGCCCCAGCATTTT.

This sequence joins TRBV10-2 and TRBJ1-5; D gene uncertain. The CDR3 sequence is 12 residues long. Germline V gives CDR1 WSHSY, CDR2 SAAADI. Trimming pared 0 bases from V and 6 bases from J, leaving 3 bases between. The CDR3 protein is CASSESGQPQHF. As DNA, the CDR3 is TGCGCCAGCAGTGAGTCCGGTCAGCCCCAGCATTTT.

Written as DNA, the CDR3 is TGTGCCAGCAGTTACTCCGTACAGGGGATGAACACTGAAGCTTTCTTT. Amino acid sequence: CASSYSVQGMNTEAFF. The chain couples TRBV6-5 to TRBJ1-1; the match to TRBD1 covers 7 bases. Per germline, CDR1 MNHEY and CDR2 SVGAGI. The CDR3 has 16 amino acids. Losses at the gene ends were 0 bases for V and 0 bases for J; bases not matched to a gene: 4.

The V call is TRBV4-1, the J call TRBJ2-7; 8 bases map to TRBD2. Per the germline V gene, CDR1 is MGHRA and CDR2 is YSYEKL. The length of the CDR3 is 14 residues. The trim removed 2 bases at V and 3 bases at J, leaving 3 bases unmatched. CDR3 amino acids: CASSQLAGLYEQYF. In DNA, the CDR3 is TGCGCCAGCAGCCAATTAGCGGGGCTCTACGAGCAGTACTTC.

This sequence joins TRBV19 and TRBJ1-5; D unclear. The CDR3 totals 15 residues. Germline V gene sequence: CDR1 LNHDA, CDR2 SQIVND (reference sequence). Trimming cost V 3 bases and J 1 base, with 10 bases left between them. CDR3 amino acids: CASSIIQASNQPQHF. The CDR3 nucleotides are TGTGCCAGTAGTATTATCCAGGCCAGCAATCAGCCCCAGCATTTT.

V is TRBV6-5 and J is TRBJ2-3; D call uncertain. Germline CDR1 reads MNHEY; CDR2 reads SVGAGI. Between the trimmed V and J ends, which lost 0 bases and 6 bases, there was a span of 13 bases. The CDR3 extends over 15 amino acids. As DNA, the CDR3 is TGTGCCAGCAGTTACTCTCCGCGGCGGTCGGATACGCAGTATTTT. Protein product: CASSYSPRRSDTQYF.

This chain links TRBV29-1 with TRBJ2-6, with 11 bases that match TRBD1. Looked up from germline, CDR1 is SQVTM and CDR2 is ANQGSEA. The junction had 13 bases not matched to a gene; V was cut back by 0 bases and J by 0 bases. The CDR3 contains 21 residues. The CDR3 coding sequence is TGCAGCGTTGAAGATCAACGGGACAGGGGGGTTCACTCCTCTGGGGCCAACGTCCTGACTTTC. Translation: CSVEDQRDRGVHSSGANVLTF.

The CDR3 spells CASSHNRNTEAFF. CDR3 DNA: TGTGCCAGCAGCCACAACAGGAACACTGAAGCTTTCTTT. The chain joins TRBV5-4 to TRBJ1-1; unclear D gene. Germline V gene lookup returns CDR1 SGHNT and CDR2 YYREEE (reference sequence). The CDR3 has 13 residues. V gave up 4 bases and J gave up 1 base, with 8 bases separating them.

The V and J genes are TRBV4-2 and TRBJ2-1; 8 positions agree with TRBD2. With 0 bases clipped from V and 7 bases from J, the junction kept 8 bases outside the gene matches. The CDR3 consists of 16 residues. Germline-derived CDR1 and CDR2 are LGHNA and YNFKEQ. In DNA, the CDR3 is TGTGCCAGCAGCCAAGAATCGGGACTAGATAGAAATGAGCAGTTCTTC. It translates to CASSQESGLDRNEQFF.

The genes are TRBV19 and TRBJ2-1; possibly TRBD2 for D (5 bases). The germline gives CDR1 LNHDA, CDR2 SQIVND (reference sequence). This CDR3 contains 13 residues. Trimming cost V 3 bases and J 4 bases, with 7 bases left between them. The CDR3 protein is CASSMGGYNEQFF. The CDR3 DNA reads TGTGCCAGTAGTATGGGCGGGTACAATGAGCAGTTCTTC.

Concerning this clone: One junction end does not reproduce the germline sequence, and a read error may be involved. This chain connects TRBV27 to TRBJ2-7, with D perhaps TRBD1 (5 bases). The length of the CDR3 is 13 residues. CDR1 and CDR2 (germline): MNHEY, SMNVEV (reference sequence). In DNA form, the CDR3 reads TGTGCCAGCAGTTTAGGGGCGGCCTACGGGCAGTACTTC. Its translation is CASSLGAAYGQYF.

The chain couples TRBV6-1 to TRBJ2-7, with D unresolved. The CDR3 runs 14 residues. Trimming took off 5 bases at V and 4 bases at J, with 15 bases between the two ends. The V gene's germline CDR1 is MNHNS and CDR2 SASEGT. In DNA, the CDR3 is TGTGCCAGCAGTTTACTCAGCGCCCTTTACGAGCAGTACTTC. Protein sequence: CASSLLSALYEQYF.

This clone was detected only a few times. The chain employs TRBV6-5 and TRBJ2-1, with 9 bases fitting TRBD1. CDR3 size: 14 residues. Per germline, CDR1 MNHEY and CDR2 SVGAGI. The V and J ends lost 5 bases and 5 bases, in that order; junction bases with no gene match: 4. The CDR3 loop is CASSPGTGHNEQFF. For the CDR3, the DNA is TGTGCCAGCAGTCCCGGGACAGGGCACAATGAGCAGTTCTTC.

This clone appeared a single time. This chain connects TRBV28 to TRBJ2-7; no firm D call. The germline V gene encodes CDR1 MDHEN and CDR2 SYDVKM. CDR3 length: 15 residues. Trimming cost V 6 bases and J 2 bases, with 17 bases left between them. CDR3 protein: CASSRNLGGTYEQYF. The CDR3 DNA follows: TGTGCCAGCAGCCGAAACCTTGGCGGAACCTACGAGCAGTACTTC.

In this sample, this clone turned up once. The gene calls are TRBV7-3 and TRBJ2-1; the D gene is possibly TRBD1 (5 bases). Germline V lookup: CDR1 SGHTA, CDR2 FQGTGA. Deletions cut 5 bases from V and 4 bases from J, with 9 bases between. The CDR3 sequence is 13 residues long. The DNA of the CDR3 is TGTGCCAGCAGCGCCTACAGGTACAATGAGCAGTTCTTC. Its translation: CASSAYRYNEQFF.

This clone was seen a handful of times. The rearrangement uses TRBV15 and TRBJ1-1, with D unclear. The V gene lost 0 bases and the J gene lost 1 base, with 27 bases spanning the gap. The germline gives CDR1 LNHNV, CDR2 YYDKDF (reference sequence). The CDR3 covers 21 residues. CDR3 region: CATSRERVGQDLGERNTEAFF. CDR3 coding DNA: TGTGCCACCAGCAGAGAGAGGGTCGGCCAGGACCTTGGGGAAAGGAACACTGAAGCTTTCTTT.

V usage is TRBV27 and J usage is TRBJ2-1, with 7 nucleotides matching TRBD2. This CDR3 comprises 15 residues. With V trimmed by 2 bases and J by 4 bases, 5 bases remained unmatched. Germline V lookup: CDR1 MNHEY, CDR2 SMNVEV (reference sequence). CDR3 bases: TGTGCCAGCAGTTTAGTCCAGCGGGGATACAATGAGCAGTTCTTC. It translates to CASSLVQRGYNEQFF.

CDR3: CASSQARTGGSQPQHF. The CDR3 nucleotides read TGCGCCAGCAGCCAAGCAAGGACAGGAGGCAGTCAGCCCCAGCATTTT. The J gene is TRBJ1-5, the V gene TRBV4-1; 7 bases map to TRBD1. Trimming cost V 1 base and J 6 bases; bases outside gene matches: 9. The length of the CDR3 is 16 residues. Germline assignment: CDR1 MGHRA and CDR2 YSYEKL.

V is TRBV6-5 and J is TRBJ1-1; the match to TRBD1 covers 10 bases. V lost 6 bases, J lost 4 bases, and 8 bases stayed unmatched. CDR3 length: 15 residues. Per the germline V gene, CDR1 is MNHEY and CDR2 is SVGAGI. The CDR3 sequence: CASSPGTGESTEAFF. The CDR3 DNA is TGTGCCAGCAGCCCTGGGACAGGGGAGAGCACTGAAGCTTTCTTT.

The V call is TRBV9, the J call TRBJ2-1; 8 bases map to TRBD2. Germline CDR1 is SGDLS and CDR2 is YYNGEE. V lost 0 bases and J lost 2; bases outside the gene matches: 4. The CDR3 is 16 residues long. In DNA, the CDR3 is TGTGCCAGCAGCGTAGGTGGTAGCGGGACCTACAATGAGCAGTTCTTC. It specifies CASSVGGSGTYNEQFF.

The CDR3 spells CASSLVGLAKETQYF. CDR3 in DNA: TGCGCCAGCAGCTTGGTGGGACTAGCGAAAGAGACCCAGTACTTC. J is TRBJ2-5 and V is TRBV5-1; the match to TRBD2 covers 10 bases. In germline, CDR1 is SGHRS, CDR2 YFSETQ. The CDR3 is made up of 15 amino acids. J lost 3 bases, V lost 0 bases, and 2 bases had no gene match.

This chain connects TRBV30 to TRBJ2-5; possibly TRBD2 for D (5 bases). This CDR3 is built from 14 residues. Trimming took off 0 bases at V and 10 bases at J, with 18 bases between the two ends. Germline V gene lookup returns CDR1 GTSNPN and CDR2 SVGIG (reference sequence). The CDR3 region is CAWSVWTADEGQYF. The CDR3 nucleotides are TGTGCCTGGAGTGTATGGACGGCCGACGAGGGCCAGTACTTC. Looking up the rest from reference TRBV30 and TRBJ2-5 gives the full variable domain: SQTIHQWPATLVQPVGSPLSLECTVEGTSNPNLYWYRQAAGRGLQLLFYSVGIGQISSEVPQNLSASRPQDRQFILSSKKLLLSDSGFYLCAWSVWTADEGQYFGPGTRLLVL.

The chain uses TRBV4-2 and TRBJ2-7; tentatively, D is TRBD1 (6 bases). Trimming cost V 3 bases and J 7 bases, with 19 bases left between them. CDR3 length: 15 amino acids. Germline CDR1 LGHNA, CDR2 YNFKEQ. The CDR3 nucleotides read TGTGCCAGCAGCCAGGAGTTACAGGGAGTGGGTGAGCAGTACTTC. It yields the protein CASSQELQGVGEQYF.

In DNA form, the CDR3 reads TGTGCCAGCAGCTTATTAGCGGGAGGGCAGAACGAGCAGTACTTC. Translating it yields CASSLLAGGQNEQYF. The V and J genes are TRBV7-8 and TRBJ2-7, with TRBD2 matching over 11 bases. The CDR3 is made up of 15 amino acids. With 2 bases clipped from V and 5 bases from J, the junction kept 5 bases outside the gene matches. Per germline, CDR1 SGHVS and CDR2 FQNEAQ.

This chain links TRBV28 with TRBJ2-3, with 9 bases aligning to TRBD2. With 3 bases clipped from V and 2 bases from J, the junction kept 9 bases outside the gene matches. In germline, CDR1 is MDHEN, CDR2 SYDVKM. The CDR3 totals 17 residues. The CDR3 bases are TGTGCCAGCAGTTTTAGTTCTCGCGGGGGGGACACAGATACGCAGTATTTT. Amino acids: CASSFSSRGGDTDTQYF.

The rearrangement uses TRBV27 and TRBJ2-5; tentative D call: TRBD1 (6 bases). CDR1 is MNHEY, CDR2 SMNVEV, per germline (reference sequence). This CDR3 spans 11 amino acids. The ends were cut back, 7 bases at V and 5 bases at J, with 8 bases in the middle. As DNA, the CDR3 is TGTGCCAGCACCCAGGGGGAGACCCAGTACTTC. The encoded protein is CASTQGETQYF.

The chain joins TRBV27 to TRBJ2-3; D may be TRBD1 (6 bases). The length of the CDR3 is 15 residues. Germline CDR1 is MNHEY and CDR2 is SMNVEV (reference sequence). V was trimmed by 5 bases and J by 1 base, leaving 13 bases between them. The CDR3 DNA reads TGTGCCAGCAGTCCCTGGACAGAGCGCACAGATACGCAGTATTTT. Protein product: CASSPWTERTDTQYF.

J is TRBJ2-2 and V is TRBV2, with TRBD1 identical over 9 bases. CDR3 length equals 16 residues. Germline V gives CDR1 SNHLY, CDR2 FYNNEI. Germline trimming cut 4 bases from V and 1 base from J; bases unmatched to any gene: 4. CDR3 coding DNA: TGTGCCAGCAGTGCCTGGACAGGGGTGAACACCGGGGAGCTGTTTTTT. Translation gives CASSAWTGVNTGELFF. The whole variable domain, filled in from reference TRBV2 and TRBJ2-2, reads EPEVTQTPSHQVTQMGQEVILRCVPISNHLYFYWYRQILGQKVEFLVSFYNNEISEKSEIFDDQFSVERPDGSNFTLKIRSTKLEDSAMYFCASSAWTGVNTGELFFGEGSRLTVL.

This clone was observed a single time. The V call is TRBV5-1, the J call TRBJ2-5, with D possibly matching TRBD1 (5 bases). With the DNA end fitting TRBJ2-7 better, the J assignment may be wrong. There are 15 residues in the CDR3. Germline V lookup: CDR1 SGHRS, CDR2 YFSETQ. The CDR3 sequence: CASSLTPLRVGEQYF. The CDR3 DNA is TGCGCCAGCAGCTTGACCCCGCTCAGGGTTGGCGAGCAGTACTTC.